This T cell receptor beta chain was captured in a study of technical replicates of blood from a handful of donors. The CDR3 is 13 residues long. Per germline, CDR1 ENHRY and CDR2 SYGVKD. The germline V and J ends were trimmed by 3 bases and 3 bases, with 9 bases remaining between them. TCRdb keeps only in-frame clones here, not all; method: immunoSEQ multiplex PCR. Of roughly 68,000 clones listed, around 87% were seen once; the top ten hold less than 6.5%. Sequencing was carried out using PBMCs. The J gene is TRBJ2-7, the V gene TRBV10-3; D uncertain. The TCR sequence derives from a human donor in good health. Some clones in this sample may be carry-over from other donors' samples. CDR3: CAISEMGLYEQYF. The CDR3 DNA is TGTGCCATCAGTGAAATGGGCCTCTACGAGCAGTACTTC.